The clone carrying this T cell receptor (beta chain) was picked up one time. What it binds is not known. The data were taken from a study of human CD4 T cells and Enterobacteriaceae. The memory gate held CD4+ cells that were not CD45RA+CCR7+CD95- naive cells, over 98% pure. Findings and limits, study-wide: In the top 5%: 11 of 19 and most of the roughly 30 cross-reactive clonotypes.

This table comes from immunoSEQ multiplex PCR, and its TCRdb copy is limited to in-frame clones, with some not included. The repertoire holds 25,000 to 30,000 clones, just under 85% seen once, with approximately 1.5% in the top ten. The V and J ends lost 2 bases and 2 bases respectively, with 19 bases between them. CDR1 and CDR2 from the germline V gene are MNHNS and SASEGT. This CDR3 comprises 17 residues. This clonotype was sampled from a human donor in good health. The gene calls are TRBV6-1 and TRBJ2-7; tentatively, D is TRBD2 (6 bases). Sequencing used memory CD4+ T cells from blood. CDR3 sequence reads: CASSEIPTGLTTYEQYF. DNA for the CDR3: TGTGCCAGCAGTGAAATCCCGACGGGACTGACCACCTACGAGCAGTACTTC.